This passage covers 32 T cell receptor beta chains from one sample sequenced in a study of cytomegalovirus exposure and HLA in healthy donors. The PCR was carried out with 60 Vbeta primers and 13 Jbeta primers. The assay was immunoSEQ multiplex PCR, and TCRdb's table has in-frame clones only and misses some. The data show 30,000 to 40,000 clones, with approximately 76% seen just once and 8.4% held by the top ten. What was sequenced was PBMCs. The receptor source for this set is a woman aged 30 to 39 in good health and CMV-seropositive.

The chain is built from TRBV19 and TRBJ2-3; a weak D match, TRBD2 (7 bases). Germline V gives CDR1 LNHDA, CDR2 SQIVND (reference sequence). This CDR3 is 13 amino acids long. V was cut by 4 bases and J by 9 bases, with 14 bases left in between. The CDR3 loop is CASSNEGRGTQYF. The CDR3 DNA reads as TGTGCCAGTAGTAACGAAGGGAGGGGGACGCAGTATTTT.

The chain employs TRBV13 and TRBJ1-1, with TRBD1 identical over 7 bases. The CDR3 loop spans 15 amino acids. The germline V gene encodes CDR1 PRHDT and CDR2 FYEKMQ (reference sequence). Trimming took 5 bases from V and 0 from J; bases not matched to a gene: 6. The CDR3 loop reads CASSAHRGMNTEAFF. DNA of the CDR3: TGTGCCAGCAGCGCTCACAGGGGTATGAACACTGAAGCTTTCTTT.

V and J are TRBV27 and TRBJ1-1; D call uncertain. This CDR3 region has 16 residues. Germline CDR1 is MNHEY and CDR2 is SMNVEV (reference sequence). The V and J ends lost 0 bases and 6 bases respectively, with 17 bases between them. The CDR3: CASSLSSPVWGAEAFF. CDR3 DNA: TGTGCCAGCAGTTTATCAAGCCCCGTTTGGGGAGCTGAAGCTTTCTTT.

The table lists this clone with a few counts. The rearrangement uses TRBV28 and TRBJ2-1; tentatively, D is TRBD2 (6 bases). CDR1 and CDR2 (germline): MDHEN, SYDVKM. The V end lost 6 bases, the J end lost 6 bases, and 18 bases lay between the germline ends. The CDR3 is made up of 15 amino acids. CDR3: CASRLGGNRGNEQFF. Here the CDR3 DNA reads TGTGCCAGCAGATTGGGCGGGAATCGAGGCAATGAGCAGTTCTTC.

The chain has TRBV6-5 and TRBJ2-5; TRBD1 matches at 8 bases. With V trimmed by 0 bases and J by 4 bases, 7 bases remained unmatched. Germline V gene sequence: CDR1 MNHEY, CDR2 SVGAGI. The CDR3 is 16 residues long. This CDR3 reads CASSYSNRGTGETQYF. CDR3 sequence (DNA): TGTGCCAGCAGTTACTCTAACAGGGGGACGGGAGAGACCCAGTACTTC.

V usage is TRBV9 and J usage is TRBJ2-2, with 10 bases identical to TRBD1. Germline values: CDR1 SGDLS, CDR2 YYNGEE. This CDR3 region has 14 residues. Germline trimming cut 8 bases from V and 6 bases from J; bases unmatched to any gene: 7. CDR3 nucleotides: TGTGCCAGTACCGGGACAGGGGTGGCCGGGGAGCTGTTTTTT. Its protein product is CASTGTGVAGELFF.

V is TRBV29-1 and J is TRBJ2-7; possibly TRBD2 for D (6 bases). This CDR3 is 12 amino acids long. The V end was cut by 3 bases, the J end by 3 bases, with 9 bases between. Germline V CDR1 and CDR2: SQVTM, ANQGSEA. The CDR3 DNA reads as TGCAGCGTTGAGGCTAGCGACTACGAGCAGTACTTC. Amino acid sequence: CSVEASDYEQYF.

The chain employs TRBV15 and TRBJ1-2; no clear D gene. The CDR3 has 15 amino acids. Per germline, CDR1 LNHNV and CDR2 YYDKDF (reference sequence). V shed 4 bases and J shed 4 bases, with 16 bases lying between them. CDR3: CATSTSLGGPYGYTF. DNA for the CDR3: TGTGCCACCAGCACGTCCCTGGGAGGGCCCTATGGCTACACCTTC.

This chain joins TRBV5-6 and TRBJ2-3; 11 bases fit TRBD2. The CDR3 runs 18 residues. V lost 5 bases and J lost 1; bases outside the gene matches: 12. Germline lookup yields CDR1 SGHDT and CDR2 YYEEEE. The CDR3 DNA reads TGTGCCAGCAGTTGGGGGGCTAGCGGGGGGATAGGCACAGATACGCAGTATTTT. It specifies CASSWGASGGIGTDTQYF.

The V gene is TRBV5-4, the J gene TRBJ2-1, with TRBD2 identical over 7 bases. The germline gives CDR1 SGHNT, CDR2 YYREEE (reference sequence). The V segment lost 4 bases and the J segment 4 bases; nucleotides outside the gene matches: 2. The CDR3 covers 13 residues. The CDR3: CASSLLAYNEQFF. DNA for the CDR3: TGTGCCAGCAGCCTACTAGCGTACAATGAGCAGTTCTTC.

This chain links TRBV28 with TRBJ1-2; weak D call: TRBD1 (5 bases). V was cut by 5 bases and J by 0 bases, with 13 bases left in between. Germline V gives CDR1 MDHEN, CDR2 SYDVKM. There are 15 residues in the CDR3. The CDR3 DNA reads TGTGCCAGCAGTGGGGCGCACGCGGCTAACTATGGCTACACCTTC. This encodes CASSGAHAANYGYTF.

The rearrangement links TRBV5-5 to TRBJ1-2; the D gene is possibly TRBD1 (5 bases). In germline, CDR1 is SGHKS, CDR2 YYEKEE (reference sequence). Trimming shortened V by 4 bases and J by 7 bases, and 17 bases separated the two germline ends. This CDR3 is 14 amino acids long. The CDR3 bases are TGTGCCAGCAGCCCCGGGAGGGGAGCCATTGGCTACACCTTC. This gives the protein CASSPGRGAIGYTF.

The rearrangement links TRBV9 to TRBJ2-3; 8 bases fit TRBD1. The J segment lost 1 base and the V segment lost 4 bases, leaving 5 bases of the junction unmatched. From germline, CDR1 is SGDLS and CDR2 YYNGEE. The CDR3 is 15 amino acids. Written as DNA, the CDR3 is TGTGCCAGCAGCCCAGGACAGGGTCGCACAGATACGCAGTATTTT. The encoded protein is CASSPGQGRTDTQYF.

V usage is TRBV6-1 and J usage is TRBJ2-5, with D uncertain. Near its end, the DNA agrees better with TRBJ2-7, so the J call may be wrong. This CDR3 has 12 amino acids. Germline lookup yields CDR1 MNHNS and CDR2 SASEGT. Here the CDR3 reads CASSALSYEQYF. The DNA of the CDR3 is TGTGCCAGCAGTGCCCTCTCCTACGAGCAGTACTTC.

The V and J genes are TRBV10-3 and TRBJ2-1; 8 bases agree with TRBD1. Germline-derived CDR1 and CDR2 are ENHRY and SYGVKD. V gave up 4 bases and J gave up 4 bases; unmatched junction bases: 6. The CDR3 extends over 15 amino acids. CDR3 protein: CAISGTGTGYNEQFF. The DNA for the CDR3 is TGTGCCATCAGTGGTACCGGGACAGGTTACAATGAGCAGTTCTTC.

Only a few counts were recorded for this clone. The CDR3 is CASSPLDSRYQPQHF. The DNA of the CDR3 is TGTGCCAGCTCACCACTAGACAGCCGTTATCAGCCCCAGCATTTT. The chain couples TRBV18 to TRBJ1-5; D perhaps matches TRBD1 (5 bases). Looked up from germline, CDR1 is KGHSH and CDR2 is LQKENI. V was trimmed by 1 base and J by 5 bases, leaving 12 bases between them. This CDR3 is built from 15 residues.

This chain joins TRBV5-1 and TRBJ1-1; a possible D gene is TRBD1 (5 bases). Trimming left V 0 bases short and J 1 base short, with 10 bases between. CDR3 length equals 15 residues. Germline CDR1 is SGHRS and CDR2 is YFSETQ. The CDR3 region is CASSLDGAANTEAFF. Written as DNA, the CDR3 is TGCGCCAGCAGCTTGGATGGGGCAGCGAACACTGAAGCTTTCTTT.

In DNA form, the CDR3 reads TGTGCCAGCAACGCTTTAGGGGAAGAGACCCAGTACTTC. Protein: CASNALGEETQYF. The V call is TRBV28, the J call TRBJ2-5; D perhaps matches TRBD1 (5 bases). Germline V CDR1 and CDR2: MDHEN, SYDVKM. Deletions cut 7 bases from V and 3 bases from J, with 12 bases between. The CDR3 spans 13 residues.

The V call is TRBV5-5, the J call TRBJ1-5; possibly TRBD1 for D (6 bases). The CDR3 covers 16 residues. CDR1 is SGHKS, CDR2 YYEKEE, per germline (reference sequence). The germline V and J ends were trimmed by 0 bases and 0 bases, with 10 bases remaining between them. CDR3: CASSLGQGYSNQPQHF. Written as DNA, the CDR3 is TGTGCCAGCAGCTTGGGTCAGGGGTATAGCAATCAGCCCCAGCATTTT.

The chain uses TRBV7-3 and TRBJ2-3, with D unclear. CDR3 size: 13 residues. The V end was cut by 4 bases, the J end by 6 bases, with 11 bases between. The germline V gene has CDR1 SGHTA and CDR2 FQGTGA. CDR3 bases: TGTGCCAGCAGCTCGAGTAACGCGGATACGCAGTATTTT. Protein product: CASSSSNADTQYF.

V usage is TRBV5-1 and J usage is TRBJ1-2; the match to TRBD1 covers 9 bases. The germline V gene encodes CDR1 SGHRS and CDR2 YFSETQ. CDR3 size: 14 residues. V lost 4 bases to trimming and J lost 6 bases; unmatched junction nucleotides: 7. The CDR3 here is CASSGGTGSNGYTF. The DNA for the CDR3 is TGCGCCAGCAGCGGGGGGACAGGGTCTAATGGCTACACCTTC. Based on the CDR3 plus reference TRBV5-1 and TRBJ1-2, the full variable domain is KAGVTQTPRYLIKTRGQQVTLSCSPISGHRSVSWYQQTPGQGLQFLFEYFSETQRNKGNFPGRFSGRQFSNSRSEMNVSTLELGDSALYLCASSGGTGSNGYTFGSGTRLTVV.

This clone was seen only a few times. The CDR3 bases are TGTGCCAGTAGTTCCACAGGGATAACCTATAATTCACCCCTCCACTTT. Protein product: CASSSTGITYNSPLHF. V usage is TRBV19 and J usage is TRBJ1-6; perhaps TRBD1 as D (6 bases). Germline CDR1 is LNHDA and CDR2 is SQIVND (reference sequence). CDR3 length: 16 residues. Trimming removed 5 bases at V and 2 bases at J, with 13 bases between. The full variable domain, with the rest looked up from reference TRBV19 and TRBJ1-6, is DGGITQSPKYLFRKEGQNVTLSCEQNLNHDAMYWYRQDPGQGLRLIYYSQIVNDFQKGDIAEGYSVSREKKESFPLTVTSAQKNPTAFYLCASSSTGITYNSPLHFGNGTRLTVT.

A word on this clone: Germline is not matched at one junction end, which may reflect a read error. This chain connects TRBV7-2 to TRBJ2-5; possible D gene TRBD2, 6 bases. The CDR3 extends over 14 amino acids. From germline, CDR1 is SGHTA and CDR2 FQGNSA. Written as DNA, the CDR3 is TGTGCCAGCAGATCCGGGACTGCAGAAGAGACTCAGTACTTC. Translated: CASRSGTAEETQYF.

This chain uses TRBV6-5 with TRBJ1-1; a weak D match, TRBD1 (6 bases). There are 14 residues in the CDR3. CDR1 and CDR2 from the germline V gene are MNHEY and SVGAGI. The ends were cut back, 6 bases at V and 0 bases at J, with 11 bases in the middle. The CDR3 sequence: CASRRQAMNTEAFF. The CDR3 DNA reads TGTGCCAGCAGGAGACAGGCTATGAACACTGAAGCTTTCTTT.

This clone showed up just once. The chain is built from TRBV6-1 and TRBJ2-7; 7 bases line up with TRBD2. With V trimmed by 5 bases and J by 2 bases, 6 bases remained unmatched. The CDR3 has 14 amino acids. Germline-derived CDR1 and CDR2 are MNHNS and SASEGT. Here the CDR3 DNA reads TGTGCCAGCAGTCCAGCGGGGTCTACCTACGAGCAGTACTTC. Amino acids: CASSPAGSTYEQYF.

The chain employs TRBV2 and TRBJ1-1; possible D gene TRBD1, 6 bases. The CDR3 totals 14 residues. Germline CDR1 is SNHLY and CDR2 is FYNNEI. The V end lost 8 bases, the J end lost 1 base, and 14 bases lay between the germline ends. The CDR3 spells CASLGGVRNTEAFF. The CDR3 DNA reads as TGTGCCAGCTTAGGGGGGGTTAGGAACACTGAAGCTTTCTTT.

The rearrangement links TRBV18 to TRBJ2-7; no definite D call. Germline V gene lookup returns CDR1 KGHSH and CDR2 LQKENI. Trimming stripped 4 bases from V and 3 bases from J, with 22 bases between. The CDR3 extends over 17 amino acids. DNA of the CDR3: TGTGCCAGCTCACTTTACAATCCCCAACTCGACAACTACGAGCAGTACTTC. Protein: CASSLYNPQLDNYEQYF.

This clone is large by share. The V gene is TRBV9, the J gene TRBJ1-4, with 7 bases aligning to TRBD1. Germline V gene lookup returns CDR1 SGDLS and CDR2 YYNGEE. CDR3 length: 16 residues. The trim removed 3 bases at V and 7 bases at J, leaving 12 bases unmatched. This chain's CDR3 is CASSARTGQVGEKLFF. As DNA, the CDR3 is TGTGCCAGCAGCGCACGAACCGGACAGGTCGGTGAAAAACTGTTTTTT.

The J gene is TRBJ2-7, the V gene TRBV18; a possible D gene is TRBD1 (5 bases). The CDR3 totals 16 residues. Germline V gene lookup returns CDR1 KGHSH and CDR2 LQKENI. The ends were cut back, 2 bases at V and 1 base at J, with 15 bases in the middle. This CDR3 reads CASSPRGMGGSYEQYF. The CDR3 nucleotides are TGTGCCAGCTCACCAAGGGGCATGGGCGGATCCTACGAGCAGTACTTC.

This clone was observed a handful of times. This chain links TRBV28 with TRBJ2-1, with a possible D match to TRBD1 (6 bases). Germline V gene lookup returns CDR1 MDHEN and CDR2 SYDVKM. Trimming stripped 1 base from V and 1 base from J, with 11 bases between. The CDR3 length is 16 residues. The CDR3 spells CASSLFGTLSYNEQFF. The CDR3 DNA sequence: TGTGCCAGCAGTTTATTCGGGACACTATCCTACAATGAGCAGTTCTTC.

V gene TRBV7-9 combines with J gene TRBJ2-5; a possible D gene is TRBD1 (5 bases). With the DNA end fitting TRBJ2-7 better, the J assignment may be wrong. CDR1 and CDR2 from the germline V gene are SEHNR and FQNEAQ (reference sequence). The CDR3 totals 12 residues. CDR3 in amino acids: CASSLQAYEQYF. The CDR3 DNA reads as TGTGCCAGCAGTTTACAGGCCTACGAGCAGTACTTC.

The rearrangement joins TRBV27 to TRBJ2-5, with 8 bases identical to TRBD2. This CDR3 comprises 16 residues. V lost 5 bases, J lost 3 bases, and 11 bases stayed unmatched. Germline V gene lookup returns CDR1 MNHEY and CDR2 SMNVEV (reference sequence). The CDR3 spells CASSPAPGTRKETQYF. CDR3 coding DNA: TGTGCCAGCAGTCCGGCCCCCGGGACTAGAAAAGAGACCCAGTACTTC.